This paragraph covers one T cell receptor beta chain sequence. Followed over time, Seattle patients had been enrolled while infection was active. The entry originates in a study of blood T cell repertoires in COVID-19. Looking at the study overall: Spain, Italy and the United States supplied samples that represented acute and convalescent COVID-19. PBMCs, B-cell-depleted T cells, or T cells were the source of the cDNA or gDNA that made up the material.

The authors' processing: Counts of nucleated cells, estimated from reference gene primer amplification, were obtained. Using immunoSEQ multiplex PCR, the repertoire was profiled, and TCRdb retains in-frame clones only, with some absent. That table gives V, J and clone size, and the DNA gave D and trimming. The profile shows some 370,000 clones, 80% to 90% of them singletons. The CDR3 runs to 15 residues. Germline assignment: CDR1 LGHNA and CDR2 YNFKEQ. Trimming took off 0 bases at V and 1 base at J, with 9 bases between the two ends. This clonotype was obtained from a woman aged 25 to 39 with COVID-19, enrolled during active disease. The sequenced sample was peripheral blood. The chain is built from TRBV4-2 and TRBJ2-5; D uncertain. The CDR3 DNA is TGTGCCAGCAGCCAAGATCGGTTAGTCCAAGAGACCCAGTACTTC. Encoded protein: CASSQDRLVQETQYF.